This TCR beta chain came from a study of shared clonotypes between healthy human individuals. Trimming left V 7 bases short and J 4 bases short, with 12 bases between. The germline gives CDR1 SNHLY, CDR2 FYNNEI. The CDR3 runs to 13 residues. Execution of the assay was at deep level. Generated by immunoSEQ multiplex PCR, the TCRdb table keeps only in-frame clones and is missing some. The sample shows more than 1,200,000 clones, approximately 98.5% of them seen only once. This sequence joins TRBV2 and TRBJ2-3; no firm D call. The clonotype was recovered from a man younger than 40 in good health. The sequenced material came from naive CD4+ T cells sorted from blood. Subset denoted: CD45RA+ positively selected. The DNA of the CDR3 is TGTGCCAGCACGGGCAGATCAGCAGATACGCAGTATTTT. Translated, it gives CASTGRSADTQYF.